The rows below give T cell receptor beta chains drawn from one sample of a study of read filtering for tumor transcriptome and immune sequencing. One entry per CDR3 protein results from TCRdb running MiXCR on the reads. The sample yields some 46,000 distinct CDR3 sequences, 20% seen once. Sample: a population of CD138-negative cells sorted from bone marrow. The origin of the receptors is a donor over 35 with multiple myeloma. Both conserved end residues are part of each CDR3. The order of the fields is V gene, D gene, clone size, J gene, CDR3 protein, CDR3 DNA. D genes are given only for firm matches. Size is stated for part of the rows, as once, few or many counts, or as a class when the clone is expanded.

V gene: TRBV20-1
D gene: TRBD2
clone size: .
J gene: TRBJ2-3
CDR3 protein: CSVTTGTSGSRRQYF
CDR3 DNA: TGCAGTGTTACCACCGGGACTAGCGGGAGCAGGAGGCAGTATTTT

V gene: TRBV10-3
D gene: TRBD2
clone size: many
J gene: TRBJ2-7
CDR3 protein: CAVMEAGGSHYEQHF
CDR3 DNA: TGTGCCGTAATGGAAGCGGGAGGCTCCCACTACGAGCAGCACTTC

V gene: TRBV7-3
D gene: .
clone size: .
J gene: TRBJ2-1
CDR3 protein: CASSSYRESIYNEQFF
CDR3 DNA: TGTGCCAGCAGCTCATATCGGGAGTCTATATACAATGAGCAGTTCTTC

V gene: TRBV6-5
D gene: TRBD2
clone size: many
J gene: TRBJ2-5
CDR3 protein: CASSYSGGEETQYF
CDR3 DNA: TGTGCCAGCAGTTACTCGGGAGGGGAAGAGACCCAGTACTTC

V gene: TRBV6-6
D gene: .
clone size: .
J gene: TRBJ2-2
CDR3 protein: CASSYSGVTGELLF
CDR3 DNA: TGTGCCAGCAGTTACTCAGGCGTCACCGGGGAGCTGCTTTTT

V gene: TRBV20-1
D gene: TRBD1
clone size: many
J gene: TRBJ2-7
CDR3 protein: CSARPGQGAHEQYF
CDR3 DNA: TGCAGTGCTAGACCGGGACAGGGGGCCCACGAGCAGTACTTC

V gene: TRBV20-1
D gene: TRBD2
clone size: medium-sized
J gene: TRBJ2-1
CDR3 protein: CSAQSGSHEQFF
CDR3 DNA: TGCAGTGCTCAAAGCGGGAGCCATGAGCAGTTCTTC

V gene: TRBV5-1
D gene: .
clone size: many
J gene: TRBJ2-2
CDR3 protein: CASSLDTDGSGELFF
CDR3 DNA: TGCGCCAGCAGCTTGGACACTGATGGATCCGGGGAGCTGTTTTTT

V gene: TRBV28
D gene: TRBD1
clone size: many
J gene: TRBJ2-1
CDR3 protein: CASSLRDRRGSEQFF
CDR3 DNA: TGTGCCAGCAGTTTGAGGGACAGGAGGGGAAGTGAGCAGTTCTTC

V gene: TRBV29-1
D gene: .
clone size: few
J gene: TRBJ2-2
CDR3 protein: CSVGETWDGEPFF
CDR3 DNA: TGCAGCGTCGGCGAGACGTGGGACGGGGAGCCGTTTTTT

V gene: TRBV7-9
D gene: .
clone size: few
J gene: TRBJ2-3
CDR3 protein: CASSKSTDTQYF
CDR3 DNA: TGTGCCAGCAGCAAGAGCACAGATACGCAGTATTTT

V gene: TRBV7-9
D gene: .
clone size: few
J gene: TRBJ2-3
CDR3 protein: CASSLVKPGTQYF
CDR3 DNA: TGTGCCAGCAGCTTGGTGAAGCCAGGTACGCAGTATTTT

V gene: TRBV2
D gene: TRBD1
clone size: many
J gene: TRBJ2-7
CDR3 protein: CASRRDRVSTTREQYF
CDR3 DNA: TGTGCCAGCCGTCGGGACAGGGTTTCAACGACTCGGGAGCAGTACTTC

V gene: TRBV9
D gene: TRBD1
clone size: many
J gene: TRBJ1-2
CDR3 protein: CASSAPGQTRKHF
CDR3 DNA: TGTGCCAGCAGCGCGCCGGGACAGACACGGAAGCACTTC

V gene: TRBV7-9
D gene: .
clone size: many
J gene: TRBJ1-1
CDR3 protein: CASSLLPNTEAFF
CDR3 DNA: TGTGCCAGCAGTCTATTGCCGAACACTGAAGCTTTCTTT

V gene: TRBV5-1
D gene: .
clone size: many
J gene: TRBJ1-6
CDR3 protein: CASSPGDLLSPLHF
CDR3 DNA: TGCGCCAGCAGCCCTGGGGATCTACTTTCACCCCTCCACTTT

V gene: TRBV4-2
D gene: TRBD2
clone size: many
J gene: TRBJ2-2
CDR3 protein: CASSQDFVLAGDKTGELFF
CDR3 DNA: TGTGCCAGCAGCCAAGATTTTGTGCTAGCGGGAGATAAAACCGGGGAGCTGTTTTTT

V gene: TRBV6-2/TRBV6-3
D gene: .
clone size: many
J gene: TRBJ2-3
CDR3 protein: CASSQTDRTDTQYF
CDR3 DNA: TGTGCCAGCAGCCAGACGGATCGGACAGATACGCAGTATTTT

V gene: TRBV7-2
D gene: TRBD2
clone size: many
J gene: TRBJ2-7
CDR3 protein: CASTWGGFREQYF
CDR3 DNA: TGTGCCAGCACCTGGGGGGGGTTTCGCGAGCAGTACTTC

V gene: TRBV7-9
D gene: .
clone size: .
J gene: TRBJ2-7
CDR3 protein: CASSLGSKEQYF
CDR3 DNA: TGTGCCAGCAGCTTAGGGTCCAAGGAGCAGTACTTC

V gene: TRBV20-1
D gene: .
clone size: once
J gene: TRBJ2-1
CDR3 protein: CSARDRWIGREYNEQFF
CDR3 DNA: TGCAGTGCTAGAGATCGATGGATCGGTAGGGAATACAATGAGCAGTTCTTC

V gene: TRBV3-1
D gene: .
clone size: medium-sized
J gene: TRBJ2-1
CDR3 protein: CASSLVGLEQFF
CDR3 DNA: TGTGCCAGCAGCCTCGTGGGTCTTGAGCAGTTCTTC

V gene: TRBV18
D gene: .
clone size: many
J gene: TRBJ2-2
CDR3 protein: CASSHQENTGELFF
CDR3 DNA: TGTGCCAGCTCTCATCAAGAGAACACCGGGGAGCTGTTTTTT

V gene: TRBV5-1
D gene: TRBD1
clone size: .
J gene: TRBJ1-4
CDR3 protein: CASSPGTGGTFEKLFF
CDR3 DNA: TGCGCCAGCAGCCCCGGGACAGGGGGCACATTTGAAAAACTGTTTTTT

V gene: TRBV5-1
D gene: .
clone size: .
J gene: TRBJ2-1
CDR3 protein: CASSLYEASYNEQFF
CDR3 DNA: TGCGCCAGCAGCTTGTATGAGGCCTCATACAATGAGCAGTTCTTC

V gene: TRBV12-3/TRBV12-4
D gene: .
clone size: many
J gene: TRBJ1-1
CDR3 protein: CASSLGGAEAFF
CDR3 DNA: TGTGCCAGCAGTTTGGGAGGGGCTGAAGCTTTCTTT

V gene: TRBV29-1
D gene: .
clone size: few
J gene: TRBJ2-1
CDR3 protein: CSVGGGEQFF
CDR3 DNA: TGCAGCGTTGGGGGAGGTGAGCAGTTCTTC

V gene: TRBV15
D gene: .
clone size: many
J gene: TRBJ1-6
CDR3 protein: CATSGRGGSPLHF
CDR3 DNA: TGTGCCACCAGCGGGAGGGGCGGATCACCCCTCCACTTT

V gene: TRBV10-3
D gene: .
clone size: once
J gene: TRBJ1-5
CDR3 protein: CAIGESGGSNQPQHF
CDR3 DNA: TGTGCCATCGGTGAGTCTGGGGGGAGCAATCAGCCCCAGCATTTT

V gene: TRBV5-1
D gene: .
clone size: many
J gene: TRBJ2-1
CDR3 protein: CASSLMGSSYNEQFF
CDR3 DNA: TGCGCCAGCAGCTTGATGGGAAGCTCCTACAATGAGCAGTTCTTC

V gene: TRBV28
D gene: .
clone size: many
J gene: TRBJ1-5
CDR3 protein: CASSIPQRSQHF
CDR3 DNA: TGTGCCAGCAGCATCCCCCAACGGTCCCAGCATTTT

V gene: TRBV6-5
D gene: .
clone size: few
J gene: TRBJ2-7
CDR3 protein: CASSYKPVRQTDEQYF
CDR3 DNA: TGTGCCAGCAGTTACAAACCGGTTCGGCAGACAGACGAGCAGTACTTC

V gene: TRBV27
D gene: TRBD2
clone size: many
J gene: TRBJ2-1
CDR3 protein: CASSLGSGSFYEQFF
CDR3 DNA: TGTGCCAGCAGTTTAGGGAGCGGGAGTTTTTATGAGCAGTTCTTC

V gene: TRBV12-3/TRBV12-4
D gene: .
clone size: many
J gene: TRBJ2-3
CDR3 protein: CARMSGRGTDTQYF
CDR3 DNA: TGTGCCAGGATGAGCGGAAGAGGCACAGATACGCAGTATTTT

V gene: TRBV2
D gene: .
clone size: many
J gene: TRBJ2-1
CDR3 protein: CASNRYWEEQFF
CDR3 DNA: TGTGCCAGCAATAGGTATTGGGAGGAGCAGTTCTTC

V gene: TRBV10-3
D gene: .
clone size: few
J gene: TRBJ2-2
CDR3 protein: CAIRQTAGELFF
CDR3 DNA: TGTGCCATCAGGCAAACGGCCGGGGAGCTGTTTTTT

V gene: TRBV20-1
D gene: .
clone size: many
J gene: TRBJ1-4
CDR3 protein: CSADTATRDNEKLFF
CDR3 DNA: TGCAGTGCCGACACAGCGACACGGGACAATGAAAAACTGTTTTTT

V gene: TRBV20-1
D gene: .
clone size: few
J gene: TRBJ1-1
CDR3 protein: CSAGGAETEAFF
CDR3 DNA: TGCAGTGCTGGGGGGGCCGAGACTGAAGCTTTCTTT

V gene: TRBV2
D gene: .
clone size: many
J gene: TRBJ1-4
CDR3 protein: CASTQQDSPNEKLFF
CDR3 DNA: TGTGCCAGCACCCAACAGGACAGCCCTAATGAAAAACTGTTTTTT

V gene: TRBV3-1
D gene: TRBD1
clone size: many
J gene: TRBJ1-1
CDR3 protein: CASSQAGGEAFF
CDR3 DNA: TGTGCCAGCAGCCAAGCAGGGGGTGAAGCTTTCTTT

V gene: TRBV20-1
D gene: .
clone size: .
J gene: TRBJ2-7
CDR3 protein: CSPRVFGDVADEQYF
CDR3 DNA: TGCAGTCCTAGAGTTTTCGGTGACGTCGCTGACGAGCAGTACTTC

V gene: TRBV20-1
D gene: .
clone size: .
J gene: TRBJ2-5
CDR3 protein: CSVPVMETQYF
CDR3 DNA: TGCAGCGTCCCGGTGATGGAGACCCAGTACTTC

V gene: TRBV28
D gene: .
clone size: many
J gene: TRBJ2-1
CDR3 protein: CASTLTDVNEQFF
CDR3 DNA: TGTGCCAGCACCTTGACTGACGTGAATGAGCAGTTCTTC

V gene: TRBV10-3
D gene: TRBD2
clone size: .
J gene: TRBJ2-5
CDR3 protein: CAISEGGALAAQETQYF
CDR3 DNA: TGTGCCATCAGTGAAGGGGGGGCACTAGCGGCCCAAGAGACCCAGTACTTC

V gene: TRBV19
D gene: TRBD2
clone size: .
J gene: TRBJ2-3
CDR3 protein: CASSKREGTDTQYF
CDR3 DNA: TGTGCCAGTAGTAAGCGGGAGGGCACAGATACGCAGTATTTT

V gene: TRBV6-1
D gene: TRBD2
clone size: many
J gene: TRBJ2-3
CDR3 protein: CASSAPSGRGTDTQYF
CDR3 DNA: TGTGCCAGCAGTGCCCCTAGCGGGAGAGGCACAGATACGCAGTATTTT

V gene: TRBV19
D gene: .
clone size: .
J gene: TRBJ2-1
CDR3 protein: CAGSIPAGSYNEQSF
CDR3 DNA: TGTGCCGGTAGTATTCCCGCGGGTTCCTACAATGAGCAGTCCTTC

V gene: TRBV28
D gene: .
clone size: many
J gene: TRBJ2-2
CDR3 protein: CASTSPGGQGTGELFF
CDR3 DNA: TGTGCCAGCACCTCCCCCGGGGGGCAAGGCACCGGGGAGCTGTTTTTT

V gene: TRBV12-3/TRBV12-4
D gene: .
clone size: many
J gene: TRBJ2-1
CDR3 protein: CASSFRGPEGLQFF
CDR3 DNA: TGTGCCAGCAGTTTTCGGGGACCAGAAGGATTGCAGTTCTTC

V gene: TRBV12-3/TRBV12-4
D gene: .
clone size: many
J gene: TRBJ2-3
CDR3 protein: CASGEGERDTQYF
CDR3 DNA: TGTGCCAGCGGAGAAGGGGAAAGAGATACGCAGTATTTT

V gene: TRBV20-1
D gene: .
clone size: many
J gene: TRBJ1-4
CDR3 protein: CSAREGFGEKLFF
CDR3 DNA: TGCAGTGCTAGGGAGGGGTTCGGGGAAAAACTGTTTTTT

V gene: TRBV2
D gene: .
clone size: many
J gene: TRBJ2-7
CDR3 protein: CAIKRRADVSYEQYF
CDR3 DNA: TGTGCCATCAAAAGGCGGGCAGACGTGAGCTACGAGCAGTACTTC

V gene: TRBV18
D gene: .
clone size: many
J gene: TRBJ2-1
CDR3 protein: CASSRALGEYNEQFF
CDR3 DNA: TGTGCCAGCTCACGGGCCCTTGGGGAATACAATGAGCAGTTCTTC